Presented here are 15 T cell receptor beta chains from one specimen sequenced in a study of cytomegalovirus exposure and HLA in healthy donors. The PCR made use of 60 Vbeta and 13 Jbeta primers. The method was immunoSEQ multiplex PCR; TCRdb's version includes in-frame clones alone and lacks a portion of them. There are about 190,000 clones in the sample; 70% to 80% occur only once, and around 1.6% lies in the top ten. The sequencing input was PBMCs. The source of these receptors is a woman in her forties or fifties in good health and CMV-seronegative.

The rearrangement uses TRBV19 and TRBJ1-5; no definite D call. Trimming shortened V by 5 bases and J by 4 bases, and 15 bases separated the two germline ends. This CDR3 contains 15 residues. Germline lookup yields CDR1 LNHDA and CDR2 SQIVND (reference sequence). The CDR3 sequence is CASSPPTLYNQPQHF. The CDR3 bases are TGTGCCAGTAGTCCCCCCACTCTCTATAATCAGCCCCAGCATTTT.

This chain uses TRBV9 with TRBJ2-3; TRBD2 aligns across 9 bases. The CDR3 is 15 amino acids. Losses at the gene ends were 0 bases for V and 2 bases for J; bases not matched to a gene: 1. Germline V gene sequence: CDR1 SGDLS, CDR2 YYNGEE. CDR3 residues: CASSVVAGDTDTQYF. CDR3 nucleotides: TGTGCCAGCAGCGTAGTAGCGGGGGACACAGATACGCAGTATTTT.

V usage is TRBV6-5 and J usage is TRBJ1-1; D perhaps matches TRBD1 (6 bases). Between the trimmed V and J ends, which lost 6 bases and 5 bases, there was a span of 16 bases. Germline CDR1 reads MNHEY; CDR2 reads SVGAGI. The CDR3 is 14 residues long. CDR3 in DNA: TGTGCCAGCAGACCCTCAGGGGTAGGGACTGAAGCTTTCTTT. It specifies CASRPSGVGTEAFF.

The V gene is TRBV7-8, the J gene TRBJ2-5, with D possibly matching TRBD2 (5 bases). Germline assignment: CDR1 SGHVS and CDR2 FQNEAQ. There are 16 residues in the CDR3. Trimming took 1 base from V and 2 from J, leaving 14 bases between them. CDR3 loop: CASSLVTGVRQETQYF. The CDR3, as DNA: TGTGCCAGCAGCTTAGTGACCGGGGTCAGGCAAGAGACCCAGTACTTC.

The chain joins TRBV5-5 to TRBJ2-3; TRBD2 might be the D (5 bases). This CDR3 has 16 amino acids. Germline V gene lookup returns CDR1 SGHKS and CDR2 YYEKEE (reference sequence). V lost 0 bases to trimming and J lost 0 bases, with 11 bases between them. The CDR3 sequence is CASSLARVGSTDTQYF. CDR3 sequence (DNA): TGTGCCAGCAGCTTGGCGAGGGTGGGAAGCACAGATACGCAGTATTTT.

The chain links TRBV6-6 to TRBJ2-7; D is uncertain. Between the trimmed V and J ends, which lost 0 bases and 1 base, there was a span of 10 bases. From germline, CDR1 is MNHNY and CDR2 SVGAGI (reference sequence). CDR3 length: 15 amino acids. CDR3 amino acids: CASSYSRSRSYEQYF. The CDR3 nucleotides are TGTGCCAGCAGTTACTCACGTAGCCGGTCCTACGAGCAGTACTTC.

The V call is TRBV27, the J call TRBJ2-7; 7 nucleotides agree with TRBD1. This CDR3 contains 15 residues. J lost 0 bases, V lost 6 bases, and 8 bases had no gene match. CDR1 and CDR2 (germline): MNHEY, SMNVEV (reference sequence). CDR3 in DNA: TGTGCCAGCAGCTCACGGGGACAGTTCTCCTACGAGCAGTACTTC. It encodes CASSSRGQFSYEQYF.

The CDR3, as DNA: TGCAGCGTTGAGGGTTTGCTGGACAGGCGCTACAATGAGCAGTTCTTC. As protein: CSVEGLLDRRYNEQFF. J is TRBJ2-1 and V is TRBV29-1; 7 bases match TRBD1. Germline trimming cut 3 bases from V and 3 bases from J; bases unmatched to any gene: 11. Per the germline V gene, CDR1 is SQVTM and CDR2 is ANQGSEA. The CDR3 spans 16 residues.

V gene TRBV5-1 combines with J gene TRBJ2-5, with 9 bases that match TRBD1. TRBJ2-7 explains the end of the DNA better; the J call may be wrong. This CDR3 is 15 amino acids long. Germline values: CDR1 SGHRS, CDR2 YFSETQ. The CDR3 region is CASSWGGQGPYEQYF. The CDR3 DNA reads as TGCGCCAGCAGCTGGGGGGGACAGGGTCCCTACGAGCAGTACTTC.

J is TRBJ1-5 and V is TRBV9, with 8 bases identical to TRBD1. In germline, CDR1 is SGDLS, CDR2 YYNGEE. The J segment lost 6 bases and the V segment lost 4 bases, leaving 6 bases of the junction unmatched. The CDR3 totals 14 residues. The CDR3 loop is CASSTRGQGQPQHF. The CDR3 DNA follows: TGTGCCAGCAGCACCAGGGGGCAGGGTCAGCCCCAGCATTTT.

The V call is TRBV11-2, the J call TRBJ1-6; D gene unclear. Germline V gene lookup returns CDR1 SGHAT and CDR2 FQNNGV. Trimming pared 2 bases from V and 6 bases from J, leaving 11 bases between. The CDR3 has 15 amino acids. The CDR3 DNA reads TGTGCCAGCAGCTTAAAGAACACCCCTAATTCACCCCTCCACTTT. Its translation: CASSLKNTPNSPLHF.

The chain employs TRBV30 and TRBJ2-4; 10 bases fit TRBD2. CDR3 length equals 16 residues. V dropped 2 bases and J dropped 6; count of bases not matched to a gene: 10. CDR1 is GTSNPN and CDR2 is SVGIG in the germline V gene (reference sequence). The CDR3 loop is CAWSPGSGGVANIQYF. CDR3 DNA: TGTGCCTGGAGTCCCGGGAGCGGGGGGGTAGCAAACATTCAGTACTTC.

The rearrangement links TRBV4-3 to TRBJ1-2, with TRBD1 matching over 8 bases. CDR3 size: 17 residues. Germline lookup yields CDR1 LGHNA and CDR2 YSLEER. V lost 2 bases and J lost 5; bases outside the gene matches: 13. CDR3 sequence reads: CASSQMGARDRIYGYTF. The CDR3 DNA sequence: TGCGCCAGCAGCCAAATGGGGGCCAGGGACAGGATTTATGGCTACACCTTC.

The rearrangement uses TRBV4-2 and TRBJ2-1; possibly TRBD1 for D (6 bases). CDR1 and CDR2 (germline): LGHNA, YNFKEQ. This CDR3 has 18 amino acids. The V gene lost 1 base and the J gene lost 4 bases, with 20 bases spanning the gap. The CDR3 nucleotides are TGTGCCAGCAGCCAAGCCGCAGGCCGGGACACCGGGTACAATGAGCAGTTCTTC. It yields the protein CASSQAAGRDTGYNEQFF.

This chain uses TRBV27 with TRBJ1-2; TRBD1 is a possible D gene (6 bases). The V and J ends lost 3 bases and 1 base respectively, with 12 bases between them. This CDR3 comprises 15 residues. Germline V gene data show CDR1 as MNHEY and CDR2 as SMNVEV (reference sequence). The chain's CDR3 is CASSFGGAFNYGYTF. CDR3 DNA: TGTGCCAGCAGTTTTGGGGGGGCTTTTAACTATGGCTACACCTTC.